A selection of T cell receptor beta chains follows, all from one sample in a study of identical twins. TCRdb re-called the 5' RACE reads through MiXCR, storing one row per CDR3 protein. Altogether under 300,000 distinct CDR3 sequences are present, about 12% being singletons, with the ten largest covering 4%. The same data also went into a second study, on yellow fever vaccine responses in identical twins.

Sequencing was carried out using memory (CD45RO+) T cells sorted from blood. These receptors all stem from a woman aged 18-29 years in good health. The CDR3 runs from the conserved cysteine through the conserved F or W. D genes are given only for firm matches. A row's size may be missing; if present it is once, few, many or a size class.

j_call | d_call | v_call | clone_size | cdr3_nt | cdr3_aa
TRBJ2-7 | - | TRBV12-3/TRBV12-4 | many | TGTGCCAGCAGTCACAAGGCAGGATTCTACGAGCAGTACTTC | CASSHKAGFYEQYF
TRBJ1-6 | TRBD1 | TRBV3-1 | many | TGTGCCAGCAGCCAACCGGGACAGCGATATAATTCACCCCTCCACTTT | CASSQPGQRYNSPLHF
TRBJ2-6 | - | TRBV4-2 | - | TGTGCCAGCAGCCAACGAGAAACATCTGGGGCCAACGTCCTGACTTTC | CASSQRETSGANVLTF
TRBJ1-1 | - | TRBV5-1 | few | TGCGCCAGCAGCTTTGGGGGGGCCCTTACTGAAGCTTTCTTT | CASSFGGALTEAFF
TRBJ2-2 | TRBD2 | TRBV7-8 | - | TGTGCCAGCAGCCTCCGGGGGGTCACCGGGGAGCTGTTTTTT | CASSLRGVTGELFF
TRBJ2-4 | - | TRBV29-1 | many | TGCAGCGCCTCCGCGACACCACAAACCCAAGCCAAAAACATTCAGTACTTC | CSASATPQTQAKNIQYF
TRBJ2-7 | - | TRBV12-3/TRBV12-4 | few | TGTGCCAGCAGTTCCCCCACTGGACCCTACGAGCAGTACTTC | CASSSPTGPYEQYF
TRBJ1-2 | TRBD1 | TRBV5-6 | few | TGTGCCAGCAGCTTGTCAGGGGGCGATGGCTACACCTTC | CASSLSGGDGYTF
TRBJ2-1 | - | TRBV9 | few | TGTGCCAGCAGCGAGAATCCCGGAAACAATGAGCAGTTCTTC | CASSENPGNNEQFF
TRBJ2-2 | - | TRBV6-2/TRBV6-3 | many | TGTGCCAGCAGTTACTCACAGGGAGACACCGGGGAGCTGTTTTTT | CASSYSQGDTGELFF
TRBJ2-7 | - | TRBV28 | few | TGTGCCACTCAGACAGACCCCTACGAGCAGTACTTC | CATQTDPYEQYF